This T cell receptor beta chain originates from a study of tumor and adjacent non-tumor tissue in lung cancer (dated by TCRdb to 2016 to 2019). About the investigation overall: Of the cohort, some 12 patients had adenocarcinoma, 2 had squamous cell carcinoma and 1 had small cell lung cancer. In total, sequencing yielded 125,075,908 productive TCRbeta reads, which works out to an average of approximately 4 million reads per sample. Using bulk TCRbeta repertoires from 15 lung cancer patients, the study set lung tumor tissue side by side with matched distant non-tumor lung tissue. Over 25 paired specimens, one tumor and one normal lung sample per patient, were profiled by TCRbeta CDR3 sequencing. Among the 15 or so patients, ages ranged from roughly 30 to 76 years, some ten were men and 5 were women, and disease was TNM stage I to III.

This clonotype showed up many times. Its antigen target is currently unknown. No much larger clone exists at a distance of one base, and base qualities are not known. Libraries came from multiplex PCR. Instrument used: Illumina HiSeq 2500. TCRbeta libraries were constructed through three rounds of nested PCR with primers (Table S4) according to protocols adapted from ARM-PCR. PCR products of 200-500 bp were gel-excised and purified with the QIAquick gel extraction kit before sequencing. Processing in the source paper ran as follows. Trimmomatic was used to clean the reads, FLASH merged the cleaned reads into complete CDR3 sequences, and MiTCR assigned the sequences to V(D)J germline segments. VDJtools was used to compute clonal diversity as the inverse Simpson's index. Productive reads were defined as in-frame sequences without a premature stop codon. TCRdb trimmed public reads at Q25 via fastp, called clones via MiXCR and kept in-frame beta chains. Here each entry gathers all rows of one CDR3 protein and keeps the most common genes and DNA. Clone size and V and J calls follow TCRdb, not the original study. This sample has 55,000 to 70,000 distinct CDR3 sequences in its table, and roughly 60% of those were observed once. Over 20% of the sample is taken by the ten largest.

CDR1 and CDR2 are drawn from the germline V gene (reference sequence): DFQATT, SNEGSKA. V has 2 bases trimmed and J has 4 bases trimmed; junction bases matching no gene number 2. The CDR3, cysteine through phenylalanine, is 13 amino acids long. Solely the CDR3 DNA is kept, with 39 bases framed from the first base. Broad study findings and their caveats: The methods do not name the sequencing platform or mention unique molecular identifiers. Only approximately 14 patients were included in the cohort, and the need for larger samples and more detailed clinical data was noted by the authors. TCR diversity (inverse Simpson) was significantly higher in tumor than in normal lung tissue (around 450 vs 150, P = 0.0075, Mann-Whitney U test). A significantly larger cumulative share of the repertoire was made up by the top 100 clones in normal lung than in tumor tissue. Peripheral blood was not sequenced, so blood TCRbeta repertoires in these lung cancer patients were not examined. Significantly higher TCR diversity was found in younger patients, and higher tumor TCR diversity was associated with shorter overall and disease-free survival.

RNA was isolated from bulk unsorted tissue, and RNA quality was assessed with a NanoDrop ND-1000 and an Agilent 2100. Donors were newly diagnosed lung cancer patients admitted for thoracic surgery in China between August and November 2014, without prior chemotherapy. Patients with previous radiotherapy or chemotherapy, or with another concurrent cancer, were excluded from the study. Surgical tissue pieces of roughly 1-2.1 cm3 were preserved in RNAlater solution and stored at -80 °C until use. The chain uses TRBV20-1 and TRBJ2-7; 10 of the junction bases match TRBD2. Sequencing used lung tumor tissue. The sequence was collected from a man aged 50 or older with non-small cell lung cancer. The nucleotide sequence is given as TGCAGTGCTAGACTAGCGGGAGTGTACGAGCAGTACTTC. The encoded protein is CSARLAGVYEQYF.